The 7 T cell receptor beta chains reported below all come from one sample, sequenced in a study of cytomegalovirus exposure and HLA in healthy donors (dated by TCRdb to 2015 to 2018). Preparation of the library involved the immunoSEQ multiplex PCR assay. For the multiplex PCR, a mixture combining 60 forward primers for TCR Vbeta segments and 13 reverse primers for TCR Jbeta segments was used. As stored in TCRdb, this immuneACCESS dataset retains in-frame rearrangements with V and J assigned. A fraction of the clones does not appear; measured against another copy, unresolved V genes explain less than half of the discrepancy, and the remainder lacks a known reason. In all, the sample holds around 29,000 clones, and about three fifths of those were seen once. Roughly 42% of the sample rests with the top ten. Sequencing input: PBMCs. These receptors came from a male donor in good health and CMV-seropositive.

This clone showed up just a few times. The chain joins TRBV6-5 to TRBJ2-7; 12 nucleotides line up with TRBD2. Germline V CDR1 and CDR2: MNHEY, SVGAGI. V trimming: 4 bases; J trimming: 2 bases; junction bases outside the gene matches: 3. The CDR3 is 15 amino acids. CDR3 amino acids: CASSSPSGRAYEQYF. CDR3 DNA sequence: TGTGCCAGCAGTTCCCCTAGCGGGAGGGCCTACGAGCAGTACTTC.

The genes are TRBV18 and TRBJ1-2; D possibly corresponds to TRBD1 (6 bases). The germline CDR1 and CDR2 sequences are KGHSH and LQKENI. V lost 6 bases to trimming and J lost 10 bases, with 15 bases between them. There are 12 residues in the CDR3. CDR3 bases: TGTGCCAGCTCGCGTCCTCAGGGGTACTACACCTTC. This encodes CASSRPQGYYTF.

The chain employs TRBV14 and TRBJ2-2, with 7 bases aligning to TRBD1. Germline V gene data show CDR1 as SGHDN and CDR2 as FVKESK. J gave up 4 bases and V 3 bases, and 5 bases lay outside the gene matches. CDR3 size: 15 residues. The CDR3 nucleotides are TGTGCCAGCAGCCAGATCGCAGGGGGCACCGGGGAGCTGTTTTTT. Translated: CASSQIAGGTGELFF. Full variable domain (remainder filled in from reference TRBV14 and TRBJ2-2): EAGVTQFPSHSVIEKGQTVTLRCDPISGHDNLYWYRRVMGKEIKFLLHFVKESKQDESGMPNNRFLAERTGGTYSTLKVQPAELEDSGVYFCASSQIAGGTGELFFGEGSRLTVL.

About this clone: Relative to the germline gene, one junction end is altered; a read error may explain this. This CDR3 reads CASSLNAAQNTEAFF. CDR3 in DNA: TGTGCCAGCAGCTTAAATGCGGCCCAGAACACTGAAGCCTTCTTT. The chain uses TRBV7-6 and TRBJ1-1; no clear D. Per germline, CDR1 SGHVS and CDR2 FNYEAQ. This CDR3 is built from 15 residues.

The chain uses TRBV6-6 and TRBJ1-2; TRBD1 matches at 9 bases. The CDR3 totals 15 residues. Germline CDR1 MNHNY, CDR2 SVGAGI (reference sequence). Germline trimming cut 5 bases from V and 3 bases from J; bases unmatched to any gene: 7. This CDR3 is CASSPKQGAHYGYTF. The CDR3 DNA is TGTGCCAGCAGTCCAAAACAGGGGGCTCACTATGGCTACACCTTC.

This clone came up many times. The genes are TRBV15 and TRBJ2-1, with 9 bases aligning to TRBD2. Germline CDR1 LNHNV, CDR2 YYDKDF (reference sequence). J gave up 6 bases and V 0 bases, and 0 bases lay outside the gene matches. This CDR3 has 14 amino acids. CDR3 loop: CATSREREGNEQFF. CDR3 nucleotide sequence: TGTGCCACCAGCAGAGAGCGGGAGGGCAATGAGCAGTTCTTC. Together with reference TRBV15 and TRBJ2-1, the CDR3 gives the full variable domain: DAMVIQNPRYQVTQFGKPVTLSCSQTLNHNVMYWYQQKSSQAPKLLFHYYDKDFNNEADTPDNFQSRRPNTSFCFLDIRSPGLGDTAMYLCATSREREGNEQFFGPGTRLTVL.

The chain links TRBV4-1 to TRBJ2-2; TRBD2 might be the D (7 bases). Looked up from germline, CDR1 is MGHRA and CDR2 is YSYEKL. This CDR3 comprises 18 residues. V lost 3 bases, J lost 2 bases, and 19 bases lay in between. CDR3 residues: CASSHLQGGGPNTGELFF. CDR3 DNA: TGCGCCAGCAGCCACCTTCAAGGGGGGGGACCCAACACCGGGGAGCTGTTTTTT.